The clone carrying this T cell receptor (beta chain) was seen a handful of times. This sample is drawn from a study of HIV-infected patients and healthy controls. The CDR3 has 16 residues. Trimming shortened V by 5 bases and J by 0 bases, and 15 bases separated the two germline ends. CDR1 and CDR2 (germline): MNHNS, SASEGT. Antiretroviral therapy had run roughly three months, about 14 weeks, before follow-up blood collection. No cell fractionation was done, so the repertoire covers all unsorted peripheral blood T cells. Alpha and beta constant-region primers primed reverse transcription of approximately 0.55 ug RNA. Alpha and beta chain libraries were made separately by chain-specific third strand synthesis with multiplexing indices. TCRdb passed the 5' RACE reads through MiXCR, listing each CDR3 protein once. This repertoire shows approximately 15,000 distinct CDR3 sequences, less than 15% found once; its top ten account for approximately 39%.

The receptor comes from an adult with HIV infection. The donor label of this sample is uncertain. This chain links TRBV6-1 with TRBJ2-3; D is possibly TRBD1 (6 bases). The sample here was blood, taken during antiretroviral therapy. CDR3 in amino acids: CASSYREATSTDTQYF. CDR3 in DNA: TGTGCCAGCAGTTACAGGGAAGCAACTAGCACAGATACGCAGTATTTT.